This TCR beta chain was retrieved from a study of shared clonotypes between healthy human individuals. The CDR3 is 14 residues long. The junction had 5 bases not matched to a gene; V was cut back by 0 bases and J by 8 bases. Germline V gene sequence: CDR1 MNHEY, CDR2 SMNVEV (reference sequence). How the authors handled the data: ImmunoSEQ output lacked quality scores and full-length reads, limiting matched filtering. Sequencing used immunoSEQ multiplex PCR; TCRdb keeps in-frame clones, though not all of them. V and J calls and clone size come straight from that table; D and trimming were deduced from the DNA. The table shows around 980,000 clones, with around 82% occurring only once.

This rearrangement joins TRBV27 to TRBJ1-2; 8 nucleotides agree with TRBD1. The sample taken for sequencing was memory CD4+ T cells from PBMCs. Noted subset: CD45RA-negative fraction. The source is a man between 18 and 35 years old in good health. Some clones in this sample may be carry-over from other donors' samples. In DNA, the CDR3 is TGTGCCAGCAGTTTATCAGGGACAGGAAACGGCTACACCTTC. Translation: CASSLSGTGNGYTF.